This entry describes one TCR beta chain. Which antigen it targets is not known. Per-base qualities were not stored, and no clone one base away is much larger. This sample was taken from a study of cytomegalovirus exposure and HLA in healthy donors (dated by TCRdb to the late 2010s). Describing the broader study: A later analysis indicated that the 100 to 150 validation repertoires were generated on the platform also employed for the 666 repertoires of the first cohort. A separate validation cohort of roughly 120 different subjects was used in addition to the approximately 700-subject first cohort. To predict cytomegalovirus infection status, the study brought together high-throughput TCR immunosequencing, statistical association of individual TCRs with disease status, and machine learning. The study aimed to test whether signatures of past pathogen exposure could be identified by cataloging public T cell receptors.

The donors were included in the validation cohort of over a hundred subjects, a group kept apart from the approximately 700-subject first cohort. Receptor amplification or capture employed the immunoSEQ multiplex PCR assay. Under the source paper's analysis protocol: A statistical classification framework was built to diagnose cytomegalovirus status from the catalog of TCR beta chain sequences. Here the immuneACCESS table is served through TCRdb, limited to in-frame sequences with V and J called. Missing clones are a known gap in these copies; in checked studies unresolved V genes cover under half, and the rest lacks a known reason. V and J calls and clone size follow that table, whereas D and trimming were derived from the DNA. This sample has over 150,000 clones in its table, and approximately 86% of those were observed once. The top ten clonotypes cover around 22% of the sample. What the work shows at the level of the full study, not this receptor alone: The authors suggested that the approach could potentially be extended to other disease states and immunological phenotypes. In vitro tests confirmed that a few of the cytomegalovirus-associated TCR beta chains recognize cytomegalovirus antigens. Across donors, most TCR sequences were observed very rarely, whereas some public TCRs were present in many individuals. Cytomegalovirus status was reported to be diagnosed by the classifier with high specificity and sensitivity in both the original and validation cohorts. All 120 or so repertoires were used to score co-occurrence in the validation cohort in a later analysis, because that analysis had no HLA typing for the cohort. Subsequent analysis determined that TCRs grouped into clusters in the first cohort also showed a tendency toward co-occurrence across the roughly 110 validation repertoires, and 85% to 95% of cluster scores exceeded 0. In the study, about 150 TCR beta chains were listed as associated with cytomegalovirus.

From the cysteine up to the phenylalanine, the CDR3 has a length of 15 residues. Only the CDR3 portion is preserved as DNA: 45 bases, with reading frame beginning at the first base. For CDR1 and CDR2, the germline V gene lists MNHEY and SVGAGI. Between the V and J ends, shortened by 5 bases and 7 bases respectively, the junction contains 15 bases. This TCR was sampled from a man in his late teens or twenties in good health and CMV-seropositive. Sequenced material: PBMCs. The chain uses TRBV6-5 and TRBJ1-6; 6 matching bases give a weak D call of TRBD1. The CDR3 in this case is CASSPRGTTNSPLHF. Read as DNA, the sequence is TGTGCCAGCAGTCCGAGGGGGACAACGAATTCACCCCTCCACTTT.